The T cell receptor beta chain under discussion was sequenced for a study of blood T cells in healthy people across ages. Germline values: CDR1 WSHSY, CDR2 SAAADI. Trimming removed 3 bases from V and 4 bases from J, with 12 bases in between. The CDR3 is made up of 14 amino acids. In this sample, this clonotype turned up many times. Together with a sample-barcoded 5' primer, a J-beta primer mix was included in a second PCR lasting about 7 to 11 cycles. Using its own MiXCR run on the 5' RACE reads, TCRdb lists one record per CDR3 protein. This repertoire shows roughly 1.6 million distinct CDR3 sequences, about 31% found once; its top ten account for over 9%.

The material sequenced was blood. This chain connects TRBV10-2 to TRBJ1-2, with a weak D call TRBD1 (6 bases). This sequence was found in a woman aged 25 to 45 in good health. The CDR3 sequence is CASSDTGTTYGYTF. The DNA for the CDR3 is TGCGCCAGCAGTGACACCGGGACAACCTATGGCTACACCTTC.